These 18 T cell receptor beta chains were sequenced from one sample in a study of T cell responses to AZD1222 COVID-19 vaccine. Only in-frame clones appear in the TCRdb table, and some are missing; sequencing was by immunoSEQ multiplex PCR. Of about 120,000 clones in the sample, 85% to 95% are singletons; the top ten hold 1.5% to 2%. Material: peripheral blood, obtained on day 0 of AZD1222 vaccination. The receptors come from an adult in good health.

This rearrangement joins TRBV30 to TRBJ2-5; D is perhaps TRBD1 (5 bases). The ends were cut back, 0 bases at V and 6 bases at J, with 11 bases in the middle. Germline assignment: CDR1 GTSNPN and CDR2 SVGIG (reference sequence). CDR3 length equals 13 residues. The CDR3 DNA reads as TGTGCCTGGAGTGTTGGCAGGGCGCAGACCCAGTACTTC. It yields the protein CAWSVGRAQTQYF.

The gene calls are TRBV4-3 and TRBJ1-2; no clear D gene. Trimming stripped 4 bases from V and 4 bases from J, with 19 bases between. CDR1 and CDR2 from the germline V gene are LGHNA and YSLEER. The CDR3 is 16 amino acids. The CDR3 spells CASSPTLEVRLYGYTF. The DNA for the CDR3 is TGCGCCAGCAGCCCGACTCTGGAGGTGAGGCTCTATGGCTACACCTTC.

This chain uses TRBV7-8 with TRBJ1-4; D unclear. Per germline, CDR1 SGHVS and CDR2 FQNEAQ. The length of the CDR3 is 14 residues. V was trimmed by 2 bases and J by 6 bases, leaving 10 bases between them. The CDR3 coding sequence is TGTGCCAGCAGCTTAACAGTCGGGGATGAAAAACTGTTTTTT. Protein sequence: CASSLTVGDEKLFF.

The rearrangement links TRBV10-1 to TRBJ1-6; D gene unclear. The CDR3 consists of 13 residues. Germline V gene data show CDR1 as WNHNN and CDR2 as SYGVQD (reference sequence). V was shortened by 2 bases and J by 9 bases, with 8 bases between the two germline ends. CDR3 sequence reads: CASSETSTSPLHF. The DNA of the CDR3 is TGCGCCAGCAGTGAGACGTCGACTTCACCCCTCCACTTT.

The CDR3 coding sequence is TGTGCCAGCAGCCCTTTAGGTGGGGGCGCGGGAGAGACCCAGTACTTC. Translation: CASSPLGGGAGETQYF. The chain carries TRBV7-6 and TRBJ2-5, with D perhaps TRBD1 (6 bases). The CDR3 runs 16 residues. CDR1 SGHVS and CDR2 FNYEAQ come from the germline V gene. V gave up 5 bases and J gave up 4 bases, with 20 bases separating them.

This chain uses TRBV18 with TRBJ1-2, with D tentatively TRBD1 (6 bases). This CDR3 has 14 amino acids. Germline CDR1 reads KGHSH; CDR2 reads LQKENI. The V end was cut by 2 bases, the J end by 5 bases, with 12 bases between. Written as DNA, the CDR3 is TGTGCCAGCTCACCAAGGACAGTTGAATATGGCTACACCTTC. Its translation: CASSPRTVEYGYTF.

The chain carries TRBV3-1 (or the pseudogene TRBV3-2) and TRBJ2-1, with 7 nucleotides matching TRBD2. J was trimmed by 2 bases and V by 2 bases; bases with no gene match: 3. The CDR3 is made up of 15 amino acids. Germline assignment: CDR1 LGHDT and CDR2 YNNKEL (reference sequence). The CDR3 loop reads CASSQQAGTYNEQFF. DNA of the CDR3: TGTGCCAGCAGCCAACAAGCGGGAACCTACAATGAGCAGTTCTTC.

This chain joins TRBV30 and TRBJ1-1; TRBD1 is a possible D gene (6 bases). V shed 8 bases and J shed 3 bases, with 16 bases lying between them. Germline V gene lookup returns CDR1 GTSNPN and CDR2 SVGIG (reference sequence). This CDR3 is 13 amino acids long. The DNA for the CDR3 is TGTGCCAAGAGGACGGGGGGCGACACTGAAGCTTTCTTT. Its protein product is CAKRTGGDTEAFF.

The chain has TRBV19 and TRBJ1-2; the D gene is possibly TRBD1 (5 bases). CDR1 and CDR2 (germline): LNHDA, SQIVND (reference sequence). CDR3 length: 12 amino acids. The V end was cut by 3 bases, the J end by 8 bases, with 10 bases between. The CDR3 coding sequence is TGTGCCAGTAGTATTAGCCAGGGAGGCTACACCTTC. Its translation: CASSISQGGYTF. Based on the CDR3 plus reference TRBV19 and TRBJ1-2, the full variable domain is DGGITQSPKYLFRKEGQNVTLSCEQNLNHDAMYWYRQDPGQGLRLIYYSQIVNDFQKGDIAEGYSVSREKKESFPLTVTSAQKNPTAFYLCASSISQGGYTFGSGTRLTVV.

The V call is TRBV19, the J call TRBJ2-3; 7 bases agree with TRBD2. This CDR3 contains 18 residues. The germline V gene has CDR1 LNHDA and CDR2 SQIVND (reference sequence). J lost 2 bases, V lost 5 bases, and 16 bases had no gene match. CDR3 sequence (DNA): TGTGCCAGTAGTCTAGCGGCCCCTAGGAGGGAATACACAGATACGCAGTATTTT. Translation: CASSLAAPRREYTDTQYF.

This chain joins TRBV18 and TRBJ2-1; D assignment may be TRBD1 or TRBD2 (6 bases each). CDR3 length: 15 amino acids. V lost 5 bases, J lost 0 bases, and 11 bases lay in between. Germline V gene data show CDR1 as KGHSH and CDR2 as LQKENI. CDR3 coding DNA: TGTGCCAGCTCAGTCGGGGGCACCTCCTACAATGAGCAGTTCTTC. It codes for CASSVGGTSYNEQFF.

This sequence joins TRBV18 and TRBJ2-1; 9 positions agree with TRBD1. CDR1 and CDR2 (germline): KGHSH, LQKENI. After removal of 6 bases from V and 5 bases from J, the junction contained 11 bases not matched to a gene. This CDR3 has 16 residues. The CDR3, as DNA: TGTGCCAGCTCGCCTCTCCCTGGACAGGGGAACAATGAGCAGTTCTTC. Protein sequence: CASSPLPGQGNNEQFF.

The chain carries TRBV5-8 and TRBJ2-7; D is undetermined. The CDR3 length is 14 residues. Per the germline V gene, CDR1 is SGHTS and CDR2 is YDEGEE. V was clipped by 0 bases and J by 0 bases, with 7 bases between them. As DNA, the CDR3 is TGTGCCAGCAGCTTGGGGATACGCTCCTACGAGCAGTACGTC. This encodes CASSLGIRSYEQYV.

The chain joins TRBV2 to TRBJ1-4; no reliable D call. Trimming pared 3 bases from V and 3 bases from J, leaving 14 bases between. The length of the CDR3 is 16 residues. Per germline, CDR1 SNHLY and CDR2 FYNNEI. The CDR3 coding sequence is TGTGCCAGCAGTGAGTTTAGCCGGTCAGCTAATGAAAAACTGTTTTTT. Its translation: CASSEFSRSANEKLFF.

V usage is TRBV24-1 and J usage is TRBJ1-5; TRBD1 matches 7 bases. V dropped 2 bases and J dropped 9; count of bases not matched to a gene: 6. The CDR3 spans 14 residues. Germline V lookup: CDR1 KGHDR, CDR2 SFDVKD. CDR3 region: CATSDSQGIGPQHF. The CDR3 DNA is TGTGCCACCAGTGATTCACAGGGGATCGGGCCCCAGCATTTT.

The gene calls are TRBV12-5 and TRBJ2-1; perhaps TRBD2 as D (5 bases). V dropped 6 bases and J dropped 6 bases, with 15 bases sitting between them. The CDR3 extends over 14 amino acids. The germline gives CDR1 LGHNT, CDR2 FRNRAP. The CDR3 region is CASGRGSRGNEQFF. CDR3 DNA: TGTGCTAGTGGCCGCGGGTCTCGCGGCAATGAGCAGTTCTTC.

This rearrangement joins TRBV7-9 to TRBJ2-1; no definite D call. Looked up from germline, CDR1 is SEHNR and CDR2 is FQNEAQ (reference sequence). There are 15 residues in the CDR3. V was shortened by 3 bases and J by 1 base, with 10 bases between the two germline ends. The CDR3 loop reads CASSFWRGSYNEQFF. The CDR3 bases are TGTGCCAGCAGCTTCTGGCGAGGTTCCTACAATGAGCAGTTCTTC.

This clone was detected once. CDR3 sequence reads: CASSQDGGNQPQHF. CDR3 bases: TGCGCCAGCAGCCAAGATGGGGGCAATCAGCCCCAGCATTTT. The chain employs TRBV4-1 and TRBJ1-5; D not certain. The germline V gene encodes CDR1 MGHRA and CDR2 YSYEKL. V lost 0 bases and J lost 2, with 5 bases in between. This CDR3 contains 14 residues.